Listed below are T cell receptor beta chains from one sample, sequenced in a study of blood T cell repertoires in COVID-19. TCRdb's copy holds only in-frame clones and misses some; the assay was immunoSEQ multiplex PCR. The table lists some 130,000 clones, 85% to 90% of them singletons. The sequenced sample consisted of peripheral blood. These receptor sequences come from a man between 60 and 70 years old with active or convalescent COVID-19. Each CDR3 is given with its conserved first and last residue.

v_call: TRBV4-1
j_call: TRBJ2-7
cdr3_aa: CASSQDPGTSEYEQYF

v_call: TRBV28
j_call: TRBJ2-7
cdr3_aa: CASTRGGSIYEQYF

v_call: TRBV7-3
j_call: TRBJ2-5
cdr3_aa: CASSLNPGESETQYF

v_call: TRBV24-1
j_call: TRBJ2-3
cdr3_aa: CATSDRGTSGGKDTQYF

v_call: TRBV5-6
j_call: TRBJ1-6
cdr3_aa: CASSGGQGRVNSPLHF

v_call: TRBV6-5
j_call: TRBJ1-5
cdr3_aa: CASNLSGVHQPQHF

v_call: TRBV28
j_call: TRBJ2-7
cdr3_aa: CASRIGTSGDEQYF

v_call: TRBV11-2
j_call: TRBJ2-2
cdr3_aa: CASSFRGGDTGELFF

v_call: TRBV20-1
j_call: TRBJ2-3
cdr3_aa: CSASSGAGDTQYF

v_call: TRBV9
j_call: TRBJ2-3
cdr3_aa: CASSVIRGNTDTQYF

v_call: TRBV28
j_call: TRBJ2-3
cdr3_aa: CASSYWRGGDTQYF

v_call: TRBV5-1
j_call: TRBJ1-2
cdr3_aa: CASSLASVGSGGYTF

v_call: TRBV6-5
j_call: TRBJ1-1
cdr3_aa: CASSSYGESTEAFF

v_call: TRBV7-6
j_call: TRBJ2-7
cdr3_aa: CASSSGGGAGPEQYF

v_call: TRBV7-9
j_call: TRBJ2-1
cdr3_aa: CASSPHSLYNEQFF

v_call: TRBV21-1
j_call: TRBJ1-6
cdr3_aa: CASSNDRGGTYNSPLHF

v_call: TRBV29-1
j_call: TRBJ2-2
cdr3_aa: CSAGGATGELFF

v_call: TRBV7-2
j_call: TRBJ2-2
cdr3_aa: CASSALAGGYTGELFF

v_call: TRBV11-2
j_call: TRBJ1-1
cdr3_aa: CASRPVRGRRNTEAFF

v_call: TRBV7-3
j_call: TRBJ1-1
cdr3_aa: CASSSRDRGVTEAFF

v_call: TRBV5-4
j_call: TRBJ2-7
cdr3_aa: CASSLGLAGVSSYEQYF

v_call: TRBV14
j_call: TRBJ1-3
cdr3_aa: CASSRQVSGNTIYF

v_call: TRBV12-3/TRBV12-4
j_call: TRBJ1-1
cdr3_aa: CASTIRGNTEAFF

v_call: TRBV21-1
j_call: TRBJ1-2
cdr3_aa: CASSKTFGEPDYGYTF

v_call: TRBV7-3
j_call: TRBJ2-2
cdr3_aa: CASSPDRTGTGELFF

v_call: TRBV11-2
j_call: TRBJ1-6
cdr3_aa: CASSWGQGNSPLHF

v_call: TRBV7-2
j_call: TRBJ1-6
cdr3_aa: CASSLQGQSNSPLHF

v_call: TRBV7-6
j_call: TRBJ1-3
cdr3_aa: CASSSTGALGNTIYF

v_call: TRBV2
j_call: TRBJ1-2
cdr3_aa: CASTEQGTYGYTF

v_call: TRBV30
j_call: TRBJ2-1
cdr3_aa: CACSLAGLSSYNEQFF

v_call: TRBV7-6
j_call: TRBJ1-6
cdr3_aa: CASSPWDRSNSPLHF

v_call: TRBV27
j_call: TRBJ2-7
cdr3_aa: CASRTGTGYEQYF

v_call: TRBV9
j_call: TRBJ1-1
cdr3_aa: CASSVVSGMNTEAFF

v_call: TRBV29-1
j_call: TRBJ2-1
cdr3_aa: CSVLTSGGGSYNEQFF

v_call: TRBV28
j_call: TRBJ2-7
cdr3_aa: CASSSPGVTSPRQYF

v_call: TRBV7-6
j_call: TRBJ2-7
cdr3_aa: CASSPFRDTLSEQYF

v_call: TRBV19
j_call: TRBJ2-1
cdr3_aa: CASSPITSGSWNEQFF

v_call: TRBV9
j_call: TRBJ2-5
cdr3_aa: CASSGGGETETQYF

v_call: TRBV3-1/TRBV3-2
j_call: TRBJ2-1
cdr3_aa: CASSQDLVAGIDEQFF

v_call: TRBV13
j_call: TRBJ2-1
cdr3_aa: CASTPWREGHQRQFF

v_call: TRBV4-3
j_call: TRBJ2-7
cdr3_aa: CASSQNPDLEQYF

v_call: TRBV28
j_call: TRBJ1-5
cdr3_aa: CASSLLGGGQPQHF

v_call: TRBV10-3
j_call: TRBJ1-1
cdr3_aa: CATSPGQGTEAFF

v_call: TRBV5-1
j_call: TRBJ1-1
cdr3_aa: CASTLDRGNTEAFF

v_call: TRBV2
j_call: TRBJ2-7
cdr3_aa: CASSGQGGPYEQYF

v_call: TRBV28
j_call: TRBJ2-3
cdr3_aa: CASSGGTDTQYF

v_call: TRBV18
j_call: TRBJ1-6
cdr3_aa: CASSSGRGFNSPLHF

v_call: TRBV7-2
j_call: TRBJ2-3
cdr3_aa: CASSEIAGGQDTQYF

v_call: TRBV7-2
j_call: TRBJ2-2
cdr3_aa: CASSRGQIGLAELFF

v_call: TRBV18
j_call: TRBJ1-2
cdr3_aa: CASSPDFNYGYTF

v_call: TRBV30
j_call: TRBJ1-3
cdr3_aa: CAFSQGLIGNTIYF

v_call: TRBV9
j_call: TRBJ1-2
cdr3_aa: CASNLRGEPYGYTF

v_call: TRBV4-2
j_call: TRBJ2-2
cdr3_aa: CASSQSSGSSGGGELFF

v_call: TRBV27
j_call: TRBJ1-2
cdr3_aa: CASSTMGGGGYGYTF